A single sample is the source of the 16 T cell receptor beta chains below, sequenced in a study of control samples from healthy donors and cancer patients. Assay: immunoSEQ multiplex PCR; the TCRdb copy retains only in-frame clones and omits some. The table shows 100,000 or so clones, with approximately 83% occurring only once. Sequenced material: blood. The receptors here all came from a woman aged 50 to 60 in good health.

The chain is built from TRBV5-6 and TRBJ1-5, with D possibly matching TRBD1 (5 bases). CDR1 is SGHDT, CDR2 YYEEEE, per germline. V was pared by 2 bases and J by 5 bases, with 11 bases between. CDR3 size: 14 residues. In DNA form, the CDR3 reads TGTGCCAGCAGCTTTGTAGGGGATGATCAGCCCCAGCATTTT. Translating it yields CASSFVGDDQPQHF.

In this sample, this clone turned up a few times. V and J are TRBV19 and TRBJ1-4; TRBD1 matches 9 bases. Trimming removed 4 bases from V and 8 bases from J; junction bases left unmatched: 5. Looked up from germline, CDR1 is LNHDA and CDR2 is SQIVND (reference sequence). This CDR3 has 14 residues. The CDR3 sequence: CASSTDRGPEKLFF. CDR3 coding DNA: TGTGCCAGTAGTACGGACAGGGGACCAGAAAAACTGTTTTTT.

The genes are TRBV14 and TRBJ1-4, with D perhaps matching TRBD1 (6 bases). Looked up from germline, CDR1 is SGHDN and CDR2 is FVKESK. CDR3 length: 16 amino acids. V lost 0 bases and J lost 5, with 13 bases in between. The DNA of the CDR3 is TGTGCCAGCAGCCAAGATAGGGGCAGGGGAAATGAAAAACTGTTTTTT. Its protein product is CASSQDRGRGNEKLFF. Combining the CDR3 with reference TRBV14 and TRBJ1-4 gives the whole variable domain EAGVTQFPSHSVIEKGQTVTLRCDPISGHDNLYWYRRVMGKEIKFLLHFVKESKQDESGMPNNRFLAERTGGTYSTLKVQPAELEDSGVYFCASSQDRGRGNEKLFFGSGTQLSVL.

This clone was recorded a few times. This rearrangement joins TRBV28 to TRBJ2-1; a possible D gene is TRBD2 (5 bases). CDR1 and CDR2 (germline): MDHEN, SYDVKM. This CDR3 is built from 14 residues. The ends were cut back, 4 bases at V and 4 bases at J, with 11 bases in the middle. CDR3 nucleotide sequence: TGTGCCAGCAGTTCCCAACGGGAATACAATGAGCAGTTCTTC. Amino acids: CASSSQREYNEQFF. Based on the CDR3 plus reference TRBV28 and TRBJ2-1, the full variable domain is DVKVTQSSRYLVKRTGEKVFLECVQDMDHENMFWYRQDPGLGLRLIYFSYDVKMKEKGDIPEGYSVSREKKERFSLILESASTNQTSMYLCASSSQREYNEQFFGPGTRLTVL.

The genes are TRBV7-6 and TRBJ1-2, with TRBD1 as a possible D gene (5 bases). The germline V gene encodes CDR1 SGHVS and CDR2 FNYEAQ. V lost 4 bases and J 6 bases, leaving 21 bases between the germline ends. The CDR3 covers 16 residues. CDR3 DNA: TGTGCCAGCAGCTCCGGCTTGGGGCGGCCGTCGGATGGCTACACCTTC. Its protein is CASSSGLGRPSDGYTF.

The chain has TRBV18 and TRBJ1-5; D not resolved. V lost 0 bases and J lost 5, with 14 bases in between. The germline gives CDR1 KGHSH, CDR2 LQKENI. This CDR3 region has 16 residues. The CDR3 DNA sequence: TGTGCCAGCTCACCACCGTCGGGAACGCTATATCAGCCCCAGCATTTT. Protein product: CASSPPSGTLYQPQHF.

This rearrangement joins TRBV7-2 to TRBJ2-1; no clear D. V lost 3 bases to trimming and J lost 0 bases, with 3 bases between them. The CDR3 is 13 amino acids. From germline, CDR1 is SGHTA and CDR2 FQGNSA. The CDR3 DNA follows: TGTGCCAGCAGCTTTCCCTCCTACAATGAGCAGTTCTTC. Its protein product is CASSFPSYNEQFF.

This chain uses TRBV6-1 with TRBJ1-5; TRBD1 is a possible D gene (5 bases). Trimming shortened V by 4 bases and J by 2 bases, and 18 bases separated the two germline ends. The CDR3 length is 17 residues. Per the germline V gene, CDR1 is MNHNS and CDR2 is SASEGT. The CDR3 nucleotides read TGTGCCAGCAGTGGTAGGGGAGGGCATCGAGGCAATCAGCCCCAGCATTTT. Translated, it gives CASSGRGGHRGNQPQHF.

The rearrangement joins TRBV25-1 to TRBJ2-1; weak D call: TRBD2 (5 bases). The V gene's germline CDR1 is MGHDK and CDR2 SYGVNS. V lost 1 base to trimming and J lost 14 bases, with 15 bases between them. The CDR3 has 13 amino acids. The CDR3 spells CASSESRLAQKFF. In DNA, the CDR3 is TGTGCCAGCAGTGAATCCCGGCTAGCCCAAAAGTTCTTC.

This chain links TRBV7-2 with TRBJ1-3; no clear D. Germline V CDR1 and CDR2: SGHTA, FQGNSA. Trimming removed 1 base from V and 0 bases from J, with 13 bases in between. This CDR3 is built from 17 residues. The DNA of the CDR3 is TGTGCCAGCAGCTTAGTTCCCCCGGGAATCTCTGGAAACACCATATATTTT. The encoded protein is CASSLVPPGISGNTIYF.

The chain recombines TRBV28 with TRBJ1-2; maybe TRBD1 (5 bases). From germline, CDR1 is MDHEN and CDR2 SYDVKM. Between the trimmed V and J ends, which lost 5 bases and 1 base, there was a span of 11 bases. The CDR3 has 14 residues. CDR3 coding DNA: TGTGCCAGCAGTCCTGGGACGGATAACTATGGCTACACCTTC. Residues: CASSPGTDNYGYTF.

V and J are TRBV29-1 and TRBJ2-1; 7 bases are a match to TRBD2. The CDR3 is made up of 14 amino acids. Germline trimming cut 4 bases from V and 0 bases from J; bases unmatched to any gene: 3. CDR1 is SQVTM, CDR2 ANQGSEA, per germline. The CDR3 nucleotides read TGCAGCGTTGGTGGCGGGGGCTCCTACAATGAGCAGTTCTTC. Translated: CSVGGGGSYNEQFF.

This clone appeared many times. The chain couples TRBV20-1 to TRBJ2-3; no clear D. V lost 3 bases and J lost 6, with 7 bases in between. The CDR3 length is 11 residues. The germline CDR1 and CDR2 sequences are DFQATT and SNEGSKA (reference sequence). As DNA, the CDR3 is TGCAGTGCTAGCTTCCCGGATACGCAGTATTTT. Protein sequence: CSASFPDTQYF.

This clone has more than one count but fewer than ten. The chain uses TRBV6-1 and TRBJ1-2; no firm D call. The CDR3 is 13 residues long. The V gene lost 3 bases and the J gene lost 4 bases, with 9 bases spanning the gap. Looked up from germline, CDR1 is MNHNS and CDR2 is SASEGT. The CDR3 loop is CASSDRGTYGYTF. The CDR3 nucleotides read TGTGCCAGCAGTGATCGGGGAACCTATGGCTACACCTTC.

The CDR3 DNA follows: TGTGCCTGGAGTCGCGGGGCTAGCACAGATACGCAGTATTTT. Translation: CAWSRGASTDTQYF. V gene TRBV30 combines with J gene TRBJ2-3, with D perhaps TRBD2 (6 bases). The CDR3 sequence is 14 residues long. Trimming pared 2 bases from V and 0 bases from J, leaving 9 bases between. CDR1 and CDR2 (germline): GTSNPN, SVGIG (reference sequence).

V usage is TRBV12-5 and J usage is TRBJ2-5, with D unresolved. The CDR3 runs to 15 residues. V was cut by 4 bases and J by 5 bases, with 17 bases left in between. CDR1 and CDR2 (germline): LGHNT, FRNRAP. The CDR3 sequence: CASGSRSITRETQYF. DNA for the CDR3: TGTGCTAGTGGTTCTCGGTCAATTACCCGGGAGACCCAGTACTTC.